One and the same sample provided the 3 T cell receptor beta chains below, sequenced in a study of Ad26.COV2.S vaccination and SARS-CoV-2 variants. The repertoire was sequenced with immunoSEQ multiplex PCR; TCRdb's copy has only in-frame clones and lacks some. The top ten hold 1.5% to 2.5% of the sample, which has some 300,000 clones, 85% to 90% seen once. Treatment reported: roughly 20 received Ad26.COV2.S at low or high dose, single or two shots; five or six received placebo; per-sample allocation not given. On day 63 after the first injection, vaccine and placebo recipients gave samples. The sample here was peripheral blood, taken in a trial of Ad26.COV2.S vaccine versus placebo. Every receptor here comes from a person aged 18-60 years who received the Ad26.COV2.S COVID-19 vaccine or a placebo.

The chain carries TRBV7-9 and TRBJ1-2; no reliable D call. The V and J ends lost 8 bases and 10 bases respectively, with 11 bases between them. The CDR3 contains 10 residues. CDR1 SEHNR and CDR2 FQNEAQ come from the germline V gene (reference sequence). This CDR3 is CASARSDYTF. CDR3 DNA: TGTGCCAGCGCCAGAAGCGACTACACCTTC.

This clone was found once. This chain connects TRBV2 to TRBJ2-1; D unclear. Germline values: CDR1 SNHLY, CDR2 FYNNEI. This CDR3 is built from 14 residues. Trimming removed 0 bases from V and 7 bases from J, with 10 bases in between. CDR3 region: CASSEARSRNEQFF. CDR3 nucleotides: TGTGCCAGCAGTGAAGCGCGAAGTAGGAATGAGCAGTTCTTC.

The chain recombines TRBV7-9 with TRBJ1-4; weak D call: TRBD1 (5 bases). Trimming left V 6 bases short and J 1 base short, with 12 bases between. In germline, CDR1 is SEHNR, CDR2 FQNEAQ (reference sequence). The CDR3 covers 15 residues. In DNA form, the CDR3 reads TGTGCCAGCAGTCCCAGGGATTTAACTAATGAAAAACTGTTTTTT. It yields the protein CASSPRDLTNEKLFF.